These 22 T cell receptor beta chains were all obtained from the same sample, sequenced in a study of blood T cells in healthy people across ages. Using a J-beta primer mix together with a sample-barcoded 5' primer, a second PCR was run for roughly 7 to 11 cycles. MiXCR was run by TCRdb on the 5' RACE reads, yielding one entry per CDR3 protein. This table holds about 1.5 million distinct CDR3 sequences, about 45% found once. Sample: blood. The receptor set was obtained from a young woman in good health.

The CDR3 DNA reads TGTGCCAGCAGCCCCGAGGCACTCGACAATGAGCAGTTCTTC. It is translated as CASSPEALDNEQFF. The V call is TRBV7-8, the J call TRBJ2-1, with no clear D. CDR3 length: 14 residues. Trimming cost V 5 bases and J 5 bases, with 13 bases left between them. Germline CDR1 and CDR2: SGHVS and FQNEAQ.

This clonotype has ten or more counts. This sequence joins TRBV20-1 and TRBJ1-6; 7 bases are shared with TRBD1. The CDR3 length is 13 residues. Germline CDR1 DFQATT, CDR2 SNEGSKA (reference sequence). V lost 6 bases, J lost 7 bases, and 6 bases stayed unmatched. The CDR3 protein is CSAPDRLNSPLHF. The CDR3 DNA is TGCAGTGCCCCGGACAGGTTAAATTCACCCCTCCACTTT.

This clonotype showed up just a few times. The rearrangement joins TRBV7-8 to TRBJ2-5; D is ambiguous. V was pared by 2 bases and J by 2 bases, with 6 bases between. Germline loops: CDR1 SGHVS, CDR2 FQNEAQ. The CDR3 totals 13 residues. CDR3 DNA: TGTGCCAGCAGCTTACATTGGCAAGAGACCCAGTACTTC. Encoded protein: CASSLHWQETQYF.

This clonotype has a handful of counts. V and J are TRBV6-5 and TRBJ2-3; D is uncertain. V was clipped by 1 base and J by 2 bases, with 10 bases between them. The germline V gene has CDR1 MNHEY and CDR2 SVGAGI. The CDR3 is made up of 15 amino acids. CDR3 in amino acids: CASSYFLDSTDTQYF. The CDR3 region has the DNA TGTGCCAGCAGTTACTTCTTAGACTCCACAGATACGCAGTATTTT.

This clonotype is a singleton in its sample. The chain joins TRBV12-3 or TRBV12-4 to TRBJ2-4; D gene ambiguous. This CDR3 has 14 residues. The V gene lost 7 bases and the J gene lost 0 bases, with 10 bases spanning the gap. CDR3 sequence reads: CASTGFLAKNIQYF. The CDR3 DNA reads as TGTGCCAGCACGGGCTTTCTAGCCAAAAACATTCAGTACTTC.

As regards this clonotype: The junction departs from the called germline gene at one end, perhaps through a read error. This chain uses TRBV3-1 with TRBJ2-7; a possible D gene is TRBD1 (6 bases). CDR3 size: 14 residues. Germline CDR1 LGHDT, CDR2 YNNKEL (reference sequence). CDR3 sequence reads: CASSVGDTRYEHYF. The DNA for the CDR3 is TGTGCCAGCAGCGTGGGGGACACCCGATACGAGCATTACTTC.

The chain recombines TRBV10-3 with TRBJ2-1; TRBD1 aligns across 7 bases. V lost 0 bases and J lost 4; bases outside the gene matches: 3. The CDR3 runs to 15 residues. Germline V CDR1 and CDR2: ENHRY, SYGVKD. CDR3: CAISESTGDYNEQFF. CDR3 DNA sequence: TGTGCCATCAGTGAGTCAACAGGGGATTACAATGAGCAGTTCTTC.

This clonotype has only a few counts. The V gene is TRBV2, the J gene TRBJ2-1; 10 bases are shared with TRBD1. V lost 6 bases and J lost 4; bases outside the gene matches: 12. CDR3 length: 17 amino acids. CDR1 SNHLY and CDR2 FYNNEI come from the germline V gene. The CDR3 sequence is CASRMRSGTGVYNEQFF. The CDR3 DNA reads as TGTGCCAGCAGGATGAGGTCCGGGACAGGGGTGTACAATGAGCAGTTCTTC.

The J gene is TRBJ2-7, the V gene TRBV5-5; D ambiguous. Germline V gene sequence: CDR1 SGHKS, CDR2 YYEKEE (reference sequence). CDR3 size: 15 residues. V was clipped by 3 bases and J by 1 base, with 14 bases between them. The CDR3 region has the DNA TGTGCCAGCAGCTACGTCCATTGGGGATCCTACGAGCAGTACTTC. Translating it yields CASSYVHWGSYEQYF.

V is TRBV21-1 and J is TRBJ2-1; the D call TRBD1 from the table was never checked on the DNA. The DNA end lines up better with TRBJ2-7; the J call may be wrong. TRBV21-1 is assigned pseudogene status. The CDR3 covers 17 residues. In DNA form, the CDR3 reads TGTGCCAGCAGCAAAGGGAGGGGGTTTACCTCCTACAATGAGCAGTACTTC. It codes for CASSKGRGFTSYNEQYF.

The chain combines TRBV10-3 with TRBJ2-7; the match to TRBD1 covers 9 bases. V dropped 6 bases and J dropped 2; count of bases not matched to a gene: 5. Germline V CDR1 and CDR2: ENHRY, SYGVKD. This CDR3 spans 14 amino acids. CDR3 sequence (DNA): TGTGCCATCAGATGGGGACAGGGACCCTACGAGCAGTACTTC. Its translation is CAIRWGQGPYEQYF.

The genes are TRBV20-1 and TRBJ2-2; a possible D gene is TRBD1 (5 bases). The CDR3 totals 13 residues. Trimming stripped 5 bases from V and 6 bases from J, with 13 bases between. Germline V gene lookup returns CDR1 DFQATT and CDR2 SNEGSKA (reference sequence). In nucleotides, the CDR3 is TGCAGTGCTCCCGGACAAGCCTCCGGGGAGCTGTTTTTT. The encoded protein is CSAPGQASGELFF.

This sequence joins TRBV5-1 and TRBJ2-1; 10 positions agree with TRBD2. Germline CDR1 SGHRS, CDR2 YFSETQ. V dropped 4 bases and J dropped 0; count of bases not matched to a gene: 10. The CDR3 totals 18 residues. CDR3 nucleotide sequence: TGCGCCAGCAGCCTGCAACCTAGCGGGGGACACTCCTACAATGAGCAGTTCTTC. This codes for CASSLQPSGGHSYNEQFF.

The gene calls are TRBV5-1 and TRBJ2-7; D ambiguous. Germline loops: CDR1 SGHRS, CDR2 YFSETQ. This CDR3 is built from 16 residues. V lost 2 bases and J lost 0, with 15 bases in between. CDR3 sequence reads: CASSFTGPQSSYEQYF. The CDR3 nucleotides read TGCGCCAGCAGCTTTACCGGGCCGCAAAGCTCCTACGAGCAGTACTTC.

This clonotype was recorded a few times. The rearrangement joins TRBV7-3 to TRBJ2-3; 11 nucleotides align to TRBD2. The V gene end was trimmed by 4 bases and the J gene end by 2 bases; junction bases not matched to a gene: 5. CDR3 length: 16 amino acids. Germline V gene lookup returns CDR1 SGHTA and CDR2 FQGTGA. The CDR3 coding sequence is TGTGCCAGCAGCTCGGGGACTAGCGGAACCACAGATACGCAGTATTTT. Amino acid sequence: CASSSGTSGTTDTQYF.

The chain joins TRBV12-3 or TRBV12-4 to TRBJ1-5; the match to TRBD1 covers 9 bases. This CDR3 spans 15 amino acids. V was clipped by 6 bases and J by 4 bases; unmatched bases: 7. CDR3 sequence reads: CASSLWDRENQPQHF. CDR3 bases: TGTGCCAGCAGCTTGTGGGACAGGGAGAATCAGCCCCAGCATTTT.

The chain has TRBV13 and TRBJ2-1; D ambiguous. The CDR3 loop spans 14 amino acids. Germline loops: CDR1 PRHDT, CDR2 FYEKMQ (reference sequence). Trimming took off 4 bases at V and 4 bases at J, with 11 bases between the two ends. The CDR3 bases are TGTGCCAGCAGCTGCACCAAGGCGTACAATGAGCAGTTCTTC. It specifies CASSCTKAYNEQFF.

J is TRBJ1-2 and V is TRBV4-1, with D hard to call. CDR1 is MGHRA, CDR2 YSYEKL, per germline. The CDR3 is made up of 15 amino acids. Between the trimmed V and J ends, which lost 1 base and 8 bases, there was a span of 17 bases. CDR3 amino acids: CASSQVEGKANGYTF. The CDR3 DNA is TGCGCCAGCAGCCAAGTTGAGGGTAAAGCGAACGGCTACACCTTC.

The chain carries TRBV6-2 or TRBV6-3 and TRBJ1-2; unclear D gene. The CDR3 contains 12 residues. Trimming shortened V by 8 bases and J by 4 bases, and 11 bases separated the two germline ends. The germline V gene encodes CDR1 MNHEY and CDR2 SVGEGT. Written as DNA, the CDR3 is TGTGCCAGCGGACCCAGACTCTATGGCTACACCTTC. This encodes CASGPRLYGYTF.

This clonotype was counted a few times. The V gene is TRBV14, the J gene TRBJ1-5; D is unclear. Germline assignment: CDR1 SGHDN and CDR2 FVKESK. The CDR3 consists of 13 residues. The V and J ends lost 6 bases and 5 bases respectively, with 11 bases between them. CDR3 DNA sequence: TGTGCCAGCAGTAAGGGCGGGGATCAGCCCCAGCATTTT. Translating it yields CASSKGGDQPQHF.

V gene TRBV20-1 combines with J gene TRBJ1-2; a weak D match, TRBD1 (5 bases). CDR3 length: 15 residues. Germline V gives CDR1 DFQATT, CDR2 SNEGSKA (reference sequence). V was clipped by 5 bases and J by 1 base, with 17 bases between them. In nucleotides, the CDR3 is TGCAGTGCTGGGGGTGGGCCAGAAGTTAACTATGGCTACACCTTC. Encoded protein: CSAGGGPEVNYGYTF.

The rearrangement uses TRBV24-1 and TRBJ2-1; 7 bases map to TRBD1. The DNA matches TRBJ2-7 better at its end, which makes the J call doubtful. From germline, CDR1 is KGHDR and CDR2 SFDVKD. This CDR3 contains 16 residues. The CDR3 DNA sequence: TGTGCCACCAGTGATCCGGACAGGAGCTCCTACAATGAGCAGTACTTC. Protein sequence: CATSDPDRSSYNEQYF.